These 26 T cell receptor beta chains came from one sample sequenced in a study of T cell repertoires in cytomegalovirus infection. MiXCR, applied by TCRdb to the reads, yields one record per CDR3 protein. This sample has more than 85,000 distinct CDR3 sequences, with 23% found just once. The sequencing input was CD8+ T cells from PBMCs. The receptors stem from a human donor in good health (CMV status not recorded). Some clones in this sample may be carry-over from other donors' samples.

This clonotype was counted ten times or more. The chain carries TRBV7-2 and TRBJ1-1; weak D call: TRBD1 (6 bases). In germline, CDR1 is SGHTA, CDR2 FQGNSA. V was cut by 6 bases and J by 4 bases, with 18 bases left in between. The CDR3 contains 15 residues. CDR3 coding DNA: TGTGCCAGCAGGGAACAGGGTAGGGACTTCACTGAAGCTTTCTTT. Translating it yields CASREQGRDFTEAFF.

As to this clonotype: Being one base from a much bigger clone, this may be a read error. The chain has TRBV7-8 and TRBJ1-5, with D unresolved. This CDR3 has 18 amino acids. Trimming pared 1 base from V and 5 bases from J, leaving 21 bases between. CDR1 and CDR2 from the germline V gene are SGHVS and FQNEAQ. The CDR3 sequence: CASSLGRHSGVRDQPQHF. CDR3 DNA: TGTGCCAGCAGCTTAGGTCGGCACAGTGGAGTTCGGGATCAGCCCCAGCATTTT. The full variable domain, with the rest looked up from reference TRBV7-8 and TRBJ1-5, is GAGVSQSPRYKVAKRGQDVALRCDPISGHVSLFWYQQALGQGPEFLTYFQNEAQLDKSGLPSDRFFAERPEGSVSTLKIQRTQQEDSAVYLCASSLGRHSGVRDQPQHFGDGTRLSIL.

The chain employs TRBV30 and TRBJ2-1; 9 bases agree with TRBD2. This CDR3 region has 14 residues. CDR1 is GTSNPN and CDR2 is SVGIG in the germline V gene (reference sequence). The V gene end was trimmed by 7 bases and the J gene end by 7 bases; junction bases not matched to a gene: 11. Here the CDR3 reads CASTSAGGLNEQFF. The CDR3 nucleotides are TGTGCCTCCACCTCCGCGGGAGGGTTAAATGAGCAGTTCTTC. The full variable domain, its missing parts supplied by reference TRBV30 and TRBJ2-1, is SQTIHQWPATLVQPVGSPLSLECTVEGTSNPNLYWYRQAAGRGLQLLFYSVGIGQISSEVPQNLSASRPQDRQFILSSKKLLLSDSGFYLCASTSAGGLNEQFFGPGTRLTVL.

This clonotype was counted only a few times. V is TRBV30 and J is TRBJ2-5; TRBD2 aligns across 9 bases. CDR1 and CDR2 (germline): GTSNPN, SVGIG (reference sequence). Trimming removed 3 bases from V and 1 base from J; junction bases left unmatched: 9. The CDR3 spans 16 residues. In DNA form, the CDR3 reads TGTGCCTGGAGGACCCTGACTAGCGGATCCCAAGAGACCCAGTACTTC. This codes for CAWRTLTSGSQETQYF. Together with reference TRBV30 and TRBJ2-5, the CDR3 gives the full variable domain: SQTIHQWPATLVQPVGSPLSLECTVEGTSNPNLYWYRQAAGRGLQLLFYSVGIGQISSEVPQNLSASRPQDRQFILSSKKLLLSDSGFYLCAWRTLTSGSQETQYFGPGTRLLVL.

This clonotype was seen a handful of times. The chain recombines TRBV28 with TRBJ2-7; 7 bases align to TRBD1. Trimming took 5 bases from V and 3 from J; bases not matched to a gene: 13. Germline values: CDR1 MDHEN, CDR2 SYDVKM. There are 16 residues in the CDR3. CDR3 nucleotide sequence: TGTGCCAGCAGTACCAACCCTCACACAGGGGTCTACGAGCAGTACTTC. As protein: CASSTNPHTGVYEQYF. The full variable domain, with the rest looked up from reference TRBV28 and TRBJ2-7, is DVKVTQSSRYLVKRTGEKVFLECVQDMDHENMFWYRQDPGLGLRLIYFSYDVKMKEKGDIPEGYSVSREKKERFSLILESASTNQTSMYLCASSTNPHTGVYEQYFGPGTRLTVT.

The chain joins TRBV30 to TRBJ2-7, with D perhaps TRBD2 (5 bases). The germline V gene has CDR1 GTSNPN and CDR2 SVGIG (reference sequence). V was cut by 3 bases and J by 5 bases, with 17 bases left in between. The CDR3 length is 14 residues. The CDR3 sequence is CAWSVAPGYDEQYF. The CDR3 DNA is TGTGCCTGGAGCGTGGCACCGGGGTACGACGAGCAGTACTTC.

This clonotype was recorded only once. The genes are TRBV12-3 or TRBV12-4 and TRBJ2-7; D is uncertain. V lost 5 bases to trimming and J lost 3 bases, with 14 bases between them. The CDR3 has 14 amino acids. The CDR3 bases are TGTGCCAGCAGTCTCGGTTTATGGGGCTACGAGCAGTACGTC. Its translation: CASSLGLWGYEQYV.

This chain joins TRBV30 and TRBJ2-3; D unresolved. This CDR3 contains 14 residues. V shed 0 bases and J shed 3 bases, with 10 bases lying between them. Germline loops: CDR1 GTSNPN, CDR2 SVGIG (reference sequence). CDR3 nucleotide sequence: TGTGCCTGGAGTGTACCAGTAGGGACAGATACGCAGTATTTT. Protein: CAWSVPVGTDTQYF.

As for this clonotype: A much larger clone lies one base from this, so it may be a read error. The DNA of the CDR3 is TGCAGCGTTAGAACGGGAAAGGTCGGGGAGCTGTTTTTT. This codes for CSVRTGKVGELFF. This rearrangement joins TRBV29-1 to TRBJ2-2; maybe TRBD2 (5 bases). Trimming cost V 5 bases and J 7 bases, with 14 bases left between them. CDR1 SQVTM and CDR2 ANQGSEA come from the germline V gene. The CDR3 has 13 amino acids.

J is TRBJ2-1 and V is TRBV29-1, with 12 bases matching TRBD2. V lost 6 bases and J lost 4; bases outside the gene matches: 4. Germline CDR1 and CDR2: SQVTM and ANQGSEA. The CDR3 totals 14 residues. This CDR3 is CSVAGTSGYNEQFF. Written as DNA, the CDR3 is TGCAGCGTAGCCGGGACTAGCGGGTACAATGAGCAGTTCTTC.

In its sample, this clonotype was seen a few times. The CDR3 DNA follows: TGTGCCAGCAGCAAACGGCTCCGGGACAGCCCCTCGACTAATGAAAAACTGTTTTTT. Translation gives CASSKRLRDSPSTNEKLFF. V and J are TRBV7-9 and TRBJ1-4; 7 positions agree with TRBD1. Trimming took 5 bases from V and 2 from J; bases not matched to a gene: 17. The CDR3 consists of 19 residues. Germline CDR1 is SEHNR and CDR2 is FQNEAQ (reference sequence). Together with reference TRBV7-9 and TRBJ1-4, the CDR3 gives the full variable domain: DTGVSQNPRHKITKRGQNVTFRCDPISEHNRLYWYRQTLGQGPEFLTYFQNEAQLEKSRLLSDRFSAERPKGSFSTLEIQRTEQGDSAMYLCASSKRLRDSPSTNEKLFFGSGTQLSVL.

In this sample, this clonotype turned up many times. The chain recombines TRBV7-6 with TRBJ2-7; D might be TRBD1 or TRBD2, each matching 5 bases. V was pared by 4 bases and J by 4 bases, with 14 bases between. The length of the CDR3 is 14 residues. Germline V CDR1 and CDR2: SGHVS, FNYEAQ. This CDR3 is CASSSGTNLYEQYF. The CDR3, as DNA: TGTGCCAGCAGCTCTGGGACGAATCTATACGAGCAGTACTTC.

The chain has TRBV2 and TRBJ2-5; 10 nucleotides agree with TRBD2. Unmatched junction bases numbered 6, after V lost 6 bases and J lost 2 bases. Germline V lookup: CDR1 SNHLY, CDR2 FYNNEI. The CDR3 is 15 amino acids. The CDR3 nucleotides read TGTGCCAGCAGAGGAGCGGGGGGGTATCAAGAGACCCAGTACTTC. Protein product: CASRGAGGYQETQYF.

The J gene is TRBJ2-7, the V gene TRBV6-2 or TRBV6-3; weak D call: TRBD2 (6 bases). The CDR3 runs 15 residues. CDR1 and CDR2 from the germline V gene are MNHEY and SVGEGT. V dropped 0 bases and J dropped 2 bases, with 11 bases sitting between them. The CDR3 sequence is CASSYSTGATYEQYF. In nucleotides, the CDR3 is TGTGCCAGCAGTTACTCGACGGGAGCCACCTACGAGCAGTACTTC.

This clonotype was counted ten times or more. The genes are TRBV12-3 or TRBV12-4 and TRBJ2-7; 12 bases are shared with TRBD2. V trimming: 5 bases; J trimming: 4 bases; junction bases outside the gene matches: 3. The CDR3 is made up of 14 amino acids. CDR3 bases: TGTGCCAGCAGTCCAACTAGCGGGGGGTACGAGCAGTACTTC. Encoded protein: CASSPTSGGYEQYF.

The V and J genes are TRBV29-1 and TRBJ2-7, with D perhaps matching TRBD2 (5 bases). Germline CDR1 is SQVTM and CDR2 is ANQGSEA. The CDR3 totals 10 residues. V dropped 6 bases and J dropped 3 bases, with 6 bases sitting between them. The CDR3 loop is CSVRDYEQYF. The CDR3 coding sequence is TGCAGCGTCCGGGACTACGAGCAGTACTTC.

This clonotype appeared a few times. The gene calls are TRBV28 and TRBJ2-7; a weak D match, TRBD1 (6 bases). CDR3 length equals 13 residues. Between the trimmed V and J ends, which lost 7 bases and 1 base, there was a span of 11 bases. CDR1 is MDHEN and CDR2 is SYDVKM in the germline V gene. Written as DNA, the CDR3 is TGTGCCAGCAATACCGACAGGTCCTACGAGCAGTACTTC. Its protein is CASNTDRSYEQYF.

The V and J genes are TRBV5-1 and TRBJ2-5; no reliable D call. Between the trimmed V and J ends, which lost 0 bases and 2 bases, there was a span of 8 bases. The CDR3 is 14 residues long. Germline V gives CDR1 SGHRS, CDR2 YFSETQ. CDR3 in amino acids: CASSLGPFQETQYF. The CDR3, as DNA: TGCGCCAGCAGCTTGGGGCCATTTCAAGAGACCCAGTACTTC.

Here the CDR3 reads CASSLPGPTRTTEAFF. CDR3 coding DNA: TGTGCCAGCAGCTTACCGGGGCCAACTCGAACCACTGAAGCTTTCTTT. The chain links TRBV5-6 to TRBJ1-1; a weak D match, TRBD1 (5 bases). Per the germline V gene, CDR1 is SGHDT and CDR2 is YYEEEE. The CDR3 is made up of 16 amino acids. Trimming shortened V by 2 bases and J by 4 bases, and 18 bases separated the two germline ends. Looking up the rest from reference TRBV5-6 and TRBJ1-1 gives the full variable domain: DAGVTQSPTHLIKTRGQQVTLRCSPKSGHDTVSWYQQALGQGPQFIFQYYEEEERQRGNFPDRFSGHQFPNYSSELNVNALLLGDSALYLCASSLPGPTRTTEAFFGQGTRLTVV.

Ten or more counts support this clonotype. The chain employs TRBV7-8 and TRBJ1-1, with 8 bases fitting TRBD1. CDR3 length: 15 amino acids. The germline CDR1 and CDR2 sequences are SGHVS and FQNEAQ. V lost 5 bases, J lost 3 bases, and 8 bases stayed unmatched. CDR3 coding DNA: TGTGCCAGCAGCCGCCGGGACAGGCCGGACACTGAAGCTTTCTTT. It is translated as CASSRRDRPDTEAFF.

This clonotype was observed a few times. This chain uses TRBV6-6 with TRBJ1-3, with 10 bases identical to TRBD1. This CDR3 spans 17 amino acids. Germline V gene lookup returns CDR1 MNHNY and CDR2 SVGAGI (reference sequence). V was clipped by 4 bases and J by 2 bases; unmatched bases: 8. This CDR3 is CASSSTGGDRPGNTIYF. The CDR3 DNA is TGTGCCAGCAGTTCGACAGGGGGCGACCGCCCTGGAAACACCATATATTTT.

The chain recombines TRBV4-1 with TRBJ2-1, with D unresolved. Per the germline V gene, CDR1 is MGHRA and CDR2 is YSYEKL. V was cut by 3 bases and J by 3 bases, with 9 bases left in between. CDR3 length equals 14 residues. The CDR3 DNA sequence: TGCGCCAGCAGCCACCCTGACATCTACAATGAGCAGTTCTTC. As protein: CASSHPDIYNEQFF.

The chain combines TRBV20-1 with TRBJ2-7, with 7 positions matching TRBD1. The CDR3 loop spans 12 amino acids. V was clipped by 3 bases and J by 7 bases; unmatched bases: 6. Germline lookup yields CDR1 DFQATT and CDR2 SNEGSKA (reference sequence). The CDR3 loop is CSARTGTEEQYF. In DNA form, the CDR3 reads TGCAGTGCTAGGACAGGGACGGAAGAGCAGTACTTC.

The chain combines TRBV28 with TRBJ1-5; TRBD1 matches 8 bases. Germline assignment: CDR1 MDHEN and CDR2 SYDVKM. Trimming cost V 1 base and J 4 bases; bases outside gene matches: 6. There are 16 residues in the CDR3. CDR3 coding DNA: TGTGCCAGCAGTTTATTGGGCCAGGGGGCAAATCAGCCCCAGCATTTT. This codes for CASSLLGQGANQPQHF.

This clonotype was counted between two and nine times. V and J are TRBV14 and TRBJ2-1, with D tentatively TRBD2 (6 bases). The CDR3 length is 15 residues. The V end lost 0 bases, the J end lost 5 bases, and 11 bases lay between the germline ends. Per the germline V gene, CDR1 is SGHDN and CDR2 is FVKESK. The CDR3 spells CASSQEGTGDNEQFF. DNA of the CDR3: TGTGCCAGCAGCCAAGAAGGGACGGGAGACAATGAGCAGTTCTTC.

Ten or more counts support this clonotype. The rearrangement links TRBV6-2 or TRBV6-3 to TRBJ2-7; D gene unclear. The germline V and J ends were trimmed by 0 bases and 1 base, with 16 bases remaining between them. The CDR3 totals 17 residues. Germline V gives CDR1 MNHEY, CDR2 SVGEGT. This chain's CDR3 is CASSYSSFAPPSYEQYF. CDR3 nucleotide sequence: TGTGCCAGCAGTTACTCGTCGTTCGCCCCGCCTTCCTACGAGCAGTACTTC.